The entry below describes one TCR beta chain. Its cognate antigen is unknown. One end of the junction is discordant with germline, which a read error may explain. TCRdb re-called the 5' RACE reads with MiXCR, one entry per CDR3 protein. The sample includes about 42,000 distinct CDR3 sequences, 25% to 35% of them seen just once. Regarding the study as a whole: Tumor memory CD4+ T cell TCR gene usage clustered with blood and lymph node memory CD4+ cells and lymph node naive CD4+ cells.

Sequences were obtained from tumor-infiltrating memory CD4+ T cells sorted from the breast tumor. The subset here: memory CD4+ T cells, CD4+CD45RO+CD25-. This TCR was sampled from a female donor with breast cancer.

The CDR3 nucleotides are TGCGCCAGCAGCCCAACGGAACCGAACCAGGAGCTGTTTTTT. Its translation is CASSPTEPNQELFF. The chain is built from TRBV4-2 and TRBJ2-2; D gene uncertain. Germline-derived CDR1 and CDR2 are LGHNA and YNFKEQ. CDR3 size: 14 residues.